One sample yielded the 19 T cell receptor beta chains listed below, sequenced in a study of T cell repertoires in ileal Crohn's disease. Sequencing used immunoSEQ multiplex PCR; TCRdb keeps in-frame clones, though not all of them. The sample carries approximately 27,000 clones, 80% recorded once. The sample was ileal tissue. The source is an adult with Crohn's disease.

The CDR3 loop reads CASSPQGARDEQFF. The CDR3 DNA is TGTGCCAGCAGCCCTCAGGGGGCGAGAGATGAGCAGTTCTTC. The chain combines TRBV7-2 with TRBJ2-1, with 8 nucleotides matching TRBD1. CDR3 length equals 14 residues. Germline loops: CDR1 SGHTA, CDR2 FQGNSA. The junction had 8 bases not matched to a gene; V was cut back by 5 bases and J by 8 bases.

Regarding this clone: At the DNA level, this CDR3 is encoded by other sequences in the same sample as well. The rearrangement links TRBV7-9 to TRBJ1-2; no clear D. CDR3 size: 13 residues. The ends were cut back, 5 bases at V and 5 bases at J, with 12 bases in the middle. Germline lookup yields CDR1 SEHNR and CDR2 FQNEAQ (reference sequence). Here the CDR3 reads CASSPSGNYGYTF. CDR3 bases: TGTGCCAGCAGCCCTAGTGGTAATTATGGCTACACCTTC. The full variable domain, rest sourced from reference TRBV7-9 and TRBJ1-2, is DTGVSQNPRHKITKRGQNVTFRCDPISEHNRLYWYRQTLGQGPEFLTYFQNEAQLEKSRLLSDRFSAERPKGSFSTLEIQRTEQGDSAMYLCASSPSGNYGYTFGSGTRLTVV.

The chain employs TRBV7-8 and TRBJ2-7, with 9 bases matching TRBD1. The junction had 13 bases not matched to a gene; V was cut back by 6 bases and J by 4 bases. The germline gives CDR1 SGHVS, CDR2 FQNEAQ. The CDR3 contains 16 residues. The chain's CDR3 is CASSSRGGQGFYEQYF. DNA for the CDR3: TGTGCCAGCAGTTCTAGGGGGGGACAGGGATTTTACGAGCAGTACTTC.

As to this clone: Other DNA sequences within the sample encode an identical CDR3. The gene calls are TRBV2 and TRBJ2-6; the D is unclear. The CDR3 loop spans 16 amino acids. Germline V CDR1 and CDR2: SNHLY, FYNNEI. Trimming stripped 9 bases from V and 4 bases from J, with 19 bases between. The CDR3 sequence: CARKTSSGSGANVLTF. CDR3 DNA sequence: TGTGCCAGGAAGACCTCCTCAGGCTCCGGGGCCAACGTCCTGACTTTC.

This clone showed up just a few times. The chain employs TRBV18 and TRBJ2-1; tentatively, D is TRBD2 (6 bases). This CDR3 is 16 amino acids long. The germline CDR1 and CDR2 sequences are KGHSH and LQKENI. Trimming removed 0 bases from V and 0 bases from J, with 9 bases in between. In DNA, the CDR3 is TGTGCCAGCTCACCACCGGGGAGGAGCTCCTACAATGAGCAGTTCTTC. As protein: CASSPPGRSSYNEQFF.

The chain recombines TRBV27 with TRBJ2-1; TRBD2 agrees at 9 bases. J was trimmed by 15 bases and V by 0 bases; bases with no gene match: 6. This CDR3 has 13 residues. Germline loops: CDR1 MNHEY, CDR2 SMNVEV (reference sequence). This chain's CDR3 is CASSLSSSGVWFF. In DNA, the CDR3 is TGTGCCAGCAGTTTATCGTCTAGCGGGGTTTGGTTCTTC.

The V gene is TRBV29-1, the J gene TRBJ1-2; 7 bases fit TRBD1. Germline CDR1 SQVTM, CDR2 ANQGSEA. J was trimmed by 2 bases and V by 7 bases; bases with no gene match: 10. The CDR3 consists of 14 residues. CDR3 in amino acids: CSARTGVGNYGYTF. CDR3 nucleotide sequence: TGCAGCGCCCGTACAGGGGTAGGCAACTATGGCTACACCTTC.

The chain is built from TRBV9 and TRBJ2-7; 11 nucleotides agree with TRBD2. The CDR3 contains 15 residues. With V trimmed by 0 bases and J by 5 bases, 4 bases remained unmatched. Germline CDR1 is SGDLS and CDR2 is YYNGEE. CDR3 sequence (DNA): TGTGCCAGCAGCGTAGGACTAGCGGGAATCCACGAGCAGTACTTC. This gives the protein CASSVGLAGIHEQYF.

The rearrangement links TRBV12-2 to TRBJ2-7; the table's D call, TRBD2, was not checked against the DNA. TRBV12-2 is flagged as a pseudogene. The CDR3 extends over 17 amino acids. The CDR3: CASRPRTSGECSYEQYF. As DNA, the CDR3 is TGTGCAAGTCGCCCCCGGACTAGCGGGGAATGCTCCTACGAGCAGTACTTC.

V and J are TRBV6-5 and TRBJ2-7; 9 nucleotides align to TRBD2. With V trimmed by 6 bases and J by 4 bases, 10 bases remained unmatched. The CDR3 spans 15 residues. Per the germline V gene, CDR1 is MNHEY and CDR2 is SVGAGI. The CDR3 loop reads CASRELSGGRYEQYF. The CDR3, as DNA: TGTGCCAGCAGGGAGCTTAGCGGGGGAAGATACGAGCAGTACTTC.

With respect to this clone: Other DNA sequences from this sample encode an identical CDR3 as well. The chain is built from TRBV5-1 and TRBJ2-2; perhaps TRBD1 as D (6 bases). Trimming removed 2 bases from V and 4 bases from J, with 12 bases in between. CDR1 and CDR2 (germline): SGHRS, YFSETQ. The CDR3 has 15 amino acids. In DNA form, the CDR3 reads TGCGCCAGCAGCTTTGGGCAGGGGACCACCGGGGAGCTGTTTTTT. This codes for CASSFGQGTTGELFF.

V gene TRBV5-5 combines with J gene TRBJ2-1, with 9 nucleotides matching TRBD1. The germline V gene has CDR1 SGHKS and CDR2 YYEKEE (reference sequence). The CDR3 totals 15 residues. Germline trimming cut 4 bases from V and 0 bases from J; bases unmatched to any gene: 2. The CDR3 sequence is CASSPGQGSYNEQFF. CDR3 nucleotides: TGTGCCAGCAGCCCGGGACAGGGCTCCTACAATGAGCAGTTCTTC.

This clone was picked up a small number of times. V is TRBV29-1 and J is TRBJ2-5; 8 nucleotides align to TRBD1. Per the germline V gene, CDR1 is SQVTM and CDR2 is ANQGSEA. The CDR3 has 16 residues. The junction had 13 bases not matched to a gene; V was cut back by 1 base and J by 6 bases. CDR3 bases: TGCAGCGTTGAAGGGGTCGGGACAGGTATGAGGAAGACCCAGTACTTC. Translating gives CSVEGVGTGMRKTQYF.

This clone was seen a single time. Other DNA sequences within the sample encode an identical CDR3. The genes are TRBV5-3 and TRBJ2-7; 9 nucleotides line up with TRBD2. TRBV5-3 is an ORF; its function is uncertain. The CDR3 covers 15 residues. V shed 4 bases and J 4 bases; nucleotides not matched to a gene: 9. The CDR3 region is CARSPGVAGEYEQYF. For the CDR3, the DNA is TGTGCCAGAAGCCCCGGAGTAGCGGGAGAATACGAGCAGTACTTC.

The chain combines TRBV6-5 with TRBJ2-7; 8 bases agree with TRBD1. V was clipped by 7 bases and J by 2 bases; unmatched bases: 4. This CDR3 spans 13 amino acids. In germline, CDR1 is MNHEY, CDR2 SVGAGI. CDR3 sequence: CASTGTGTYEQYF. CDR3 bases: TGTGCCAGCACCGGGACAGGAACCTACGAGCAGTACTTC.

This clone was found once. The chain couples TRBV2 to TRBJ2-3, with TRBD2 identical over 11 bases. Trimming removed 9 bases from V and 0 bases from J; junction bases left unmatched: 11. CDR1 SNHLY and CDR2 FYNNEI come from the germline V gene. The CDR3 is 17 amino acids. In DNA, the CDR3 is TGTGCCAGACCTAGCGGGAGGCCCGATACTAGCACAGATACGCAGTATTTT. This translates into CARPSGRPDTSTDTQYF.

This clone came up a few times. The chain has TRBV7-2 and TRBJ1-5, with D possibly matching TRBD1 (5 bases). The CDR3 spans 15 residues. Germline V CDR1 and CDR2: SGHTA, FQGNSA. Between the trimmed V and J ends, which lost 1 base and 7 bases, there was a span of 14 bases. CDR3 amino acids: CASSLDGGERQPQHF. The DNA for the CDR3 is TGTGCCAGCAGCTTAGATGGGGGGGAAAGGCAGCCCCAGCATTTT.

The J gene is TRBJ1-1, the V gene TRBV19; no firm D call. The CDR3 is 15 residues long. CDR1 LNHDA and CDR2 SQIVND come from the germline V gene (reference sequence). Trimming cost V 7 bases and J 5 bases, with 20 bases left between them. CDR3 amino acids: CASISARAGGTEAFF. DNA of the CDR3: TGTGCCAGTATATCTGCCCGGGCGGGTGGAACTGAAGCTTTCTTT.

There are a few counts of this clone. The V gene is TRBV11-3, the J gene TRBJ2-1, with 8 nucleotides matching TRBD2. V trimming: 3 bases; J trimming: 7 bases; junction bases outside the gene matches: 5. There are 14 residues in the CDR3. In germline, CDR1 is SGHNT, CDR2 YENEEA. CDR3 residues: CASSFLLAGNEQFF. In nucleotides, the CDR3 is TGTGCCAGCAGCTTCCTCTTAGCGGGAAATGAGCAGTTCTTC.